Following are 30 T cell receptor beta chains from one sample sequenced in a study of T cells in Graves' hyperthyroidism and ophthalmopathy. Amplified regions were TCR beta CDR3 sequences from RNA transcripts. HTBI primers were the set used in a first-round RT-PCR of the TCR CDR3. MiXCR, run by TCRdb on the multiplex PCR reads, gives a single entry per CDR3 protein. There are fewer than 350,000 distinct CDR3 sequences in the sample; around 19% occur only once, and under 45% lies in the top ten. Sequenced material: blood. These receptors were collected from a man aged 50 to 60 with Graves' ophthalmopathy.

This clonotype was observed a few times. CDR3 coding DNA: TGTGCCAGCAGCTTAACATCGCACAGTCGAAGCTCCTACGAGCAGTACTTC. This translates into CASSLTSHSRSSYEQYF. V usage is TRBV11-2 and J usage is TRBJ2-7; D is ambiguous. Germline V gene data show CDR1 as SGHAT and CDR2 as FQNNGV. The CDR3 sequence is 17 residues long. V was cut by 2 bases and J by 0 bases, with 17 bases left in between.

The CDR3 sequence: CATSRDGGSRDTQYF. CDR3 nucleotide sequence: TGTGCCACCAGCAGAGATGGCGGGAGTCGAGATACGCAGTATTTT. This chain uses TRBV15 with TRBJ2-3, with 7 bases lining up with TRBD2. V trimming: 0 bases; J trimming: 5 bases; junction bases outside the gene matches: 5. The CDR3 extends over 15 amino acids. The germline V gene encodes CDR1 LNHNV and CDR2 YYDKDF (reference sequence).

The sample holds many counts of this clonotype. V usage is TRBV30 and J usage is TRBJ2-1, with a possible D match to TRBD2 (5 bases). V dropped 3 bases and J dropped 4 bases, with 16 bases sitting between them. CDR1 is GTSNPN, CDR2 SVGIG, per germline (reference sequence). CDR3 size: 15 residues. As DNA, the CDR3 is TGTGCCTGGAGCCCCCGGCAGCGGACGTACAATGAGCAGTTCTTC. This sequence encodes CAWSPRQRTYNEQFF.

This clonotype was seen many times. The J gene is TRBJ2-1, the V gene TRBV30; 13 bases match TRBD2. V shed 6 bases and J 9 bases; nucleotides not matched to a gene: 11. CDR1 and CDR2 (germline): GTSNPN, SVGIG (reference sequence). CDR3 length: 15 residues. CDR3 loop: CACVKLAGGPVEQFF. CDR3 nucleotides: TGTGCCTGCGTAAAACTAGCGGGAGGGCCAGTTGAGCAGTTCTTC.

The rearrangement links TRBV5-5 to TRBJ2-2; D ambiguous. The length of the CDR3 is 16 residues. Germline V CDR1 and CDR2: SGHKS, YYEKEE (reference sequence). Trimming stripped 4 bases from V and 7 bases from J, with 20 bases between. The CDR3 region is CASSSRPLTVVGELFF. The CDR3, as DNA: TGTGCCAGCAGCAGCCGACCGCTAACAGTTGTCGGGGAGCTGTTTTTT. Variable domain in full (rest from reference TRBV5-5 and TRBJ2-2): DAGVTQSPTHLIKTRGQQVTLRCSPISGHKSVSWYQQVLGQGPQFIFQYYEKEERGRGNFPDRFSARQFPNYSSELNVNALLLGDSALYLCASSSRPLTVVGELFFGEGSRLTVL.

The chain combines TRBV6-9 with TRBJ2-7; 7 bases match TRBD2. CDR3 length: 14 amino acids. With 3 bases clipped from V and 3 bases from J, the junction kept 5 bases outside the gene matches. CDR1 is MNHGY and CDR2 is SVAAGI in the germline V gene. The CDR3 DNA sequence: TGTGCCAGCAGTTACGGCGGGACTATCTACGAGCAGTACTTC. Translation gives CASSYGGTIYEQYF.

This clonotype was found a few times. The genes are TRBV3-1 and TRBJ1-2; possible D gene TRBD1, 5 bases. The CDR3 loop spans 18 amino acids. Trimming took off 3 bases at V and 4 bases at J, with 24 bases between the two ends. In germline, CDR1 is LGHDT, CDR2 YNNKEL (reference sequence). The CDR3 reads CASSHQGLQGSASYGYTF. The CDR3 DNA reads TGTGCCAGCAGCCATCAAGGCCTGCAGGGTTCGGCGAGCTATGGCTACACCTTC. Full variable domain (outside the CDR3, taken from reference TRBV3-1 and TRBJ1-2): DTAVSQTPKYLVTQMGNDKSIKCEQNLGHDTMYWYKQDSKKFLKIMFSYNNKELIINETVPNRFSPKSPDKAHLNLHINSLELGDSAVYFCASSHQGLQGSASYGYTFGSGTRLTVV.

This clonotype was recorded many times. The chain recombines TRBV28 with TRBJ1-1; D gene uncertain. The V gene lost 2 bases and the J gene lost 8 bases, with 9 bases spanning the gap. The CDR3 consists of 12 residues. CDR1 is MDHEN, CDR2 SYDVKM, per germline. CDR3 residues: CASSLAASEAFF. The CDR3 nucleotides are TGTGCCAGCAGTTTAGCGGCATCGGAAGCTTTCTTT.

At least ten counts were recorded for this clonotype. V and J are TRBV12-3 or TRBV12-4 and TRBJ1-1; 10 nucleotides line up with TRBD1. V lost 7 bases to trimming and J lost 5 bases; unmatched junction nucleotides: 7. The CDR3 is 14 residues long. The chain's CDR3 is CASNLGQGRTEAFF. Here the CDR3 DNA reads TGTGCCAGCAACCTGGGACAGGGGAGGACTGAAGCTTTCTTT.

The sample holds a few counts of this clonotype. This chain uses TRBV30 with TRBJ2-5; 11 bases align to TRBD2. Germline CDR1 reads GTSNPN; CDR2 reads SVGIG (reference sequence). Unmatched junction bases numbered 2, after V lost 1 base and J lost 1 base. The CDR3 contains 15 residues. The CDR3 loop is CAWSGLAGFQETQYF. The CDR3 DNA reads TGTGCCTGGAGTGGACTAGCGGGGTTCCAAGAGACCCAGTACTTC. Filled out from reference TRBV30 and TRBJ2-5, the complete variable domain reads SQTIHQWPATLVQPVGSPLSLECTVEGTSNPNLYWYRQAAGRGLQLLFYSVGIGQISSEVPQNLSASRPQDRQFILSSKKLLLSDSGFYLCAWSGLAGFQETQYFGPGTRLLVL.

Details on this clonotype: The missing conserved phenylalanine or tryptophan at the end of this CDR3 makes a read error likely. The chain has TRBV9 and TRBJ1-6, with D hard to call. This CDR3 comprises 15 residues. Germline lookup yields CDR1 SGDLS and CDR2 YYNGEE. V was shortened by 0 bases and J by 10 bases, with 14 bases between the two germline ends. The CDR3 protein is CASSVEAGSSSPLHL. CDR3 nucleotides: TGTGCCAGCAGCGTAGAGGCAGGATCATCATCACCCCTCCACCTT.

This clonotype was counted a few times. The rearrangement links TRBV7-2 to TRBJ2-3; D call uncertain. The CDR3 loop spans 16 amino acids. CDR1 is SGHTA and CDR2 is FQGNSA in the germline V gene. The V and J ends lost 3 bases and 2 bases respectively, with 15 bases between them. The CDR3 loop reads CASSLSFYEYTDTQYF. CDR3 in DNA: TGTGCCAGCAGCTTGTCCTTCTACGAATACACAGATACGCAGTATTTT.

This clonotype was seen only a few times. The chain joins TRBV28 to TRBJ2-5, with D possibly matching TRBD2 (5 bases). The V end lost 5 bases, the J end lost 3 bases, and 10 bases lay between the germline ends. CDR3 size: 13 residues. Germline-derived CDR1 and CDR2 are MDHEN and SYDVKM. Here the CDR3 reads CASSRGWEETQYF. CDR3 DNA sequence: TGTGCCAGCAGTCGAGGGTGGGAAGAGACCCAGTACTTC.

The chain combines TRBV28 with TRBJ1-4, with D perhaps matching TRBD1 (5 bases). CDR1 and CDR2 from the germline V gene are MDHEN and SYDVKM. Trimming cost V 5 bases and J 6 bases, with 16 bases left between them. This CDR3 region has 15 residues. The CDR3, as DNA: TGTGCCAGCAGTGGTAACCGGGACGGAGATGAAAAACTGTTTTTT. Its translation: CASSGNRDGDEKLFF.

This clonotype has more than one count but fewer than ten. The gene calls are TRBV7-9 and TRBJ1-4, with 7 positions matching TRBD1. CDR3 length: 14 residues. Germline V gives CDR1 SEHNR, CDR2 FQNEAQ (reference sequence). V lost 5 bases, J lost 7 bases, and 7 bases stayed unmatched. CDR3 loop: CASSIKGAGEKLFF. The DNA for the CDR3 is TGTGCCAGCAGCATAAAGGGGGCGGGTGAAAAACTGTTTTTT.

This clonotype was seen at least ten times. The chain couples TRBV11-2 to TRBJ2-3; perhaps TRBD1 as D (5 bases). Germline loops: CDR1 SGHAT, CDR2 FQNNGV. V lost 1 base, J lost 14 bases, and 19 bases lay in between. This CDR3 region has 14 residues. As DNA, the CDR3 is TGTGCCAGCAGCTTAGTGGCATACTCGGACAACGGGTATTTT. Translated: CASSLVAYSDNGYF.

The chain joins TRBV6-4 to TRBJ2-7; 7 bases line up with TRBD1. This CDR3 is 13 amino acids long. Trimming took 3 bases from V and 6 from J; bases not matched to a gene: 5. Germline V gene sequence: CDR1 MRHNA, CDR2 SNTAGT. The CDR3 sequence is CASSEQQGSEQYF. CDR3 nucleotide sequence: TGTGCCAGCAGTGAACAACAGGGGAGCGAGCAGTACTTC.

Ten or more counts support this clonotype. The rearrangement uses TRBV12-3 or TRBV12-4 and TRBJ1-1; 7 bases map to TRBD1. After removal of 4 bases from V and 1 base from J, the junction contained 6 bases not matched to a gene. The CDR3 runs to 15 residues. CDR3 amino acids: CASSSQGTANTEAFF. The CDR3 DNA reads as TGTGCCAGCAGTTCGCAGGGGACAGCGAACACTGAAGCTTTCTTT.

The CDR3 region is CASSSRTGYGYTF. In nucleotides, the CDR3 is TGTGCCAGCAGCTCTCGGACAGGGTATGGCTACACCTTC. The chain joins TRBV7-9 to TRBJ1-2; 8 positions match TRBD1. In germline, CDR1 is SEHNR, CDR2 FQNEAQ (reference sequence). J gave up 5 bases and V 4 bases, and 3 bases lay outside the gene matches. This CDR3 contains 13 residues.

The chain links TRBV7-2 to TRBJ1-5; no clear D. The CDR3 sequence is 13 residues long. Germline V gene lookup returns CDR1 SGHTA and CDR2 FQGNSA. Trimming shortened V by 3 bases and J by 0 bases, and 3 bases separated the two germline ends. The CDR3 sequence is CASSFISNQPQHF. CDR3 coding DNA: TGTGCCAGCAGCTTCATTAGCAATCAGCCCCAGCATTTT.

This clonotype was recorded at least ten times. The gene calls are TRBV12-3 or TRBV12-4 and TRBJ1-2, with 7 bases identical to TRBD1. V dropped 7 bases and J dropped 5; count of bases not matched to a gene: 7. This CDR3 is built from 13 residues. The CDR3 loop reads CASKQGLWYGYTF. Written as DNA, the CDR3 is TGTGCCAGCAAACAGGGGTTGTGGTATGGCTACACCTTC.

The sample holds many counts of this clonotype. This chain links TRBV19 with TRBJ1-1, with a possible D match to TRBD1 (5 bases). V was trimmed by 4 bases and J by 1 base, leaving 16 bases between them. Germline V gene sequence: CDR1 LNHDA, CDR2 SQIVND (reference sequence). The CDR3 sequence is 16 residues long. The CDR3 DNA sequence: TGTGCCAGTAGTACAACGAGGACAAGTAGGAACACTGAAGCTTTCTTT. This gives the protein CASSTTRTSRNTEAFF.

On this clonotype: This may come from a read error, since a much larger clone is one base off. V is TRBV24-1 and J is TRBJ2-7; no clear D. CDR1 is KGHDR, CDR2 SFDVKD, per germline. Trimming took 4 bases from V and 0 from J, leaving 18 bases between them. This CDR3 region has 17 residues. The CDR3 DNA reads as TGTGCCACCAGTGACGCCACTGGCGGCAACAGCTCCTACGAGCAGTACTTC. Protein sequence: CATSDATGGNSSYEQYF.

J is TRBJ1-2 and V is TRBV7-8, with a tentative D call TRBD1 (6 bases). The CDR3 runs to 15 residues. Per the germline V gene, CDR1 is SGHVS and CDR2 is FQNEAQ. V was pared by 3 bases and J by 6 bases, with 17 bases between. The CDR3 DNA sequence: TGTGCCAGCAGCTTGTCCCCCGGGACAAACGATGGCTACACCTTC. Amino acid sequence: CASSLSPGTNDGYTF.

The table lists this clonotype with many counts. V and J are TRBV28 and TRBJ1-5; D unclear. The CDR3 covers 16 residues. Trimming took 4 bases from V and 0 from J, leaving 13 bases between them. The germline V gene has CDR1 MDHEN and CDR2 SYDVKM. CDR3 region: CASSSTPTYSNQPQHF. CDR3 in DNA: TGTGCCAGCAGTTCCACCCCGACCTATAGCAATCAGCCCCAGCATTTT.

CDR3 sequence reads: CASKTRNQGGLNTEAFF. CDR3 DNA: TGTGCCAGTAAAACCCGAAACCAAGGGGGGTTGAACACTGAAGCTTTCTTT. The genes are TRBV19 and TRBJ1-1; possibly TRBD1 for D (6 bases). With 7 bases removed from V and 0 bases from J, the gap between germline ends came to 21 bases. From germline, CDR1 is LNHDA and CDR2 SQIVND (reference sequence). The CDR3 loop spans 17 amino acids.

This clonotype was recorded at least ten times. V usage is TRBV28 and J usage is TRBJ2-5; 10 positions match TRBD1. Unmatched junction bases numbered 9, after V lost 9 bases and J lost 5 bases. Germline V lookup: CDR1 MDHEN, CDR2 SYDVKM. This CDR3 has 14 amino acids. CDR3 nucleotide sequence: TGTGCCAGTCAGACAGGGGGCGCAGCGGAGACCCAGTACTTC. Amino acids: CASQTGGAAETQYF.

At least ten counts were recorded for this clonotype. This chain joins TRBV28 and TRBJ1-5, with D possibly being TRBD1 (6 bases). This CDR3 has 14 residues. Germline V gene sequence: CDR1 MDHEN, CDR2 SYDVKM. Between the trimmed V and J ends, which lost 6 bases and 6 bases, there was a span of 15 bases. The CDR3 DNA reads TGTGCCAGCAGGGCCTCGGGGGGCAGTCAGCCCCAGCATTTT. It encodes CASRASGGSQPQHF. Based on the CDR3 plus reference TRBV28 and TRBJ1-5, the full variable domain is DVKVTQSSRYLVKRTGEKVFLECVQDMDHENMFWYRQDPGLGLRLIYFSYDVKMKEKGDIPEGYSVSREKKERFSLILESASTNQTSMYLCASRASGGSQPQHFGDGTRLSIL.

This CDR3 is CASSGRDGPNTGELFF. The CDR3 DNA sequence: TGTGCCAGCAGCGGACGGGACGGACCGAACACCGGGGAGCTGTTTTTT. This chain connects TRBV9 to TRBJ2-2; D may correspond to TRBD1 or TRBD2 (5 bases each). Deletions cut 3 bases from V and 0 bases from J, with 12 bases between. This CDR3 has 16 amino acids. CDR1 and CDR2 from the germline V gene are SGDLS and YYNGEE.

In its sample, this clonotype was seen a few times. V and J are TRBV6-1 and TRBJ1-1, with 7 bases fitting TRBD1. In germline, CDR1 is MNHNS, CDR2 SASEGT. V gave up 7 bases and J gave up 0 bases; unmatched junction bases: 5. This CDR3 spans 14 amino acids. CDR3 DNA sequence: TGTGCCAGCACCCAGGGGGGGCTGAACACTGAAGCTTTCTTT. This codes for CASTQGGLNTEAFF.